This TCR beta chain was recorded in a study of cytomegalovirus exposure and HLA in healthy donors. Germline CDR1 reads SEHNR; CDR2 reads FQNEAQ (reference sequence). With V trimmed by 4 bases and J by 5 bases, 7 bases remained unmatched. This CDR3 contains 15 residues. This clone appeared once. Its matching antigen is unknown. It was with 60 Vbeta and 13 Jbeta primers that the PCR ran. Profiling relied on immunoSEQ multiplex PCR, and the TCRdb table lists in-frame clones only, not all of them. Among some 120,000 clones listed, 74% were seen once. Study-wide results and caveats: Rarity marked most TCR sequences, yet some public TCRs occurred in many donors. Of the V segments, some could not be distinguished, including TRBV6-2 and TRBV6-3, and were excluded.

The sample was PBMCs. V gene TRBV7-9 combines with J gene TRBJ2-7; 11 bases map to TRBD1. The receptor was isolated from a woman between 45 and 65 years old in good health and CMV-seropositive. The CDR3 sequence is CASSYTGTGGNEQYF. Here the CDR3 DNA reads TGTGCCAGCAGCTACACCGGGACAGGGGGAAACGAGCAGTACTTC.